The rows below give T cell receptor beta chains drawn from one sample of a study of T-cell reconstitution after alpha-beta-depleted transplantation in children. TCRdb re-analysed the PCR reads in MiXCR, keeping a single row per CDR3 protein. This sample has around 130,000 distinct CDR3 sequences, with 9.7% found just once. The source was PBMCs, mostly from graft donor cells, collected 180 days after TCRalphabeta/CD19-depleted stem cell transplant. The receptors stem from a girl under two years old who had a stem cell transplant for combined immunodeficiency, so the T cells may come from the graft donor. The CDR3 runs from the conserved cysteine through the conserved F or W. Fields, in order: CDR3 protein, CDR3 DNA, J gene, V gene, D gene, clone size. D genes are given only for firm matches. Only part of the rows carry a size: once, few, many, or a class if the clone is expanded.

CDR3: CASSPGPPRQFF; DNA: TGTGCCAGCAGCCCCGGACCACCACGGCAGTTCTTC; J: TRBJ2-1; V: TRBV7-2; D: NA; size: few
CDR3: CATSDLGRPPDTQYF; DNA: TGTGCCACCAGTGATTTGGGCCGGCCACCAGATACGCAGTATTTT; J: TRBJ2-3; V: TRBV24-1; D: NA; size: NA
CDR3: CASSRTSGRENEQFF; DNA: TGTGCCAGTAGTAGGACTAGCGGGAGGGAAAATGAGCAGTTCTTC; J: TRBJ2-1; V: TRBV19; D: TRBD2; size: many
CDR3: CSVVRGNEQFF; DNA: TGCAGCGTTGTACGGGGAAATGAGCAGTTCTTC; J: TRBJ2-1; V: TRBV29-1; D: NA; size: NA
CDR3: CSARRAETQYF; DNA: TGCAGTGCTAGGCGGGCAGAGACCCAGTACTTC; J: TRBJ2-5; V: TRBV20-1; D: NA; size: NA
CDR3: CAISEPDWKETQYF; DNA: TGTGCCATCAGTGAGCCGGACTGGAAAGAGACCCAGTACTTC; J: TRBJ2-5; V: TRBV10-3; D: NA; size: many
CDR3: CASSPRDRLSGYQPQHF; DNA: TGTGCCAGCAGCCCCAGGGACAGGCTCTCTGGTTATCAGCCCCAGCATTTT; J: TRBJ1-5; V: TRBV7-2; D: TRBD1; size: NA
CDR3: CASTLGSTQETQYF; DNA: TGTGCCAGCACCTTGGGGAGTACCCAAGAGACCCAGTACTTC; J: TRBJ2-5; V: TRBV12-3/TRBV12-4; D: NA; size: many
CDR3: CASSSGLAASTDTQYF; DNA: TGTGCCAGCAGTTCCGGACTAGCGGCTAGCACAGATACGCAGTATTTT; J: TRBJ2-3; V: TRBV12-3/TRBV12-4; D: TRBD2; size: few
CDR3: CSVNRAYQETQYF; DNA: TGCAGCGTCAACAGGGCCTACCAAGAGACCCAGTACTTC; J: TRBJ2-5; V: TRBV29-1; D: NA; size: few
CDR3: CASSQWGVAGGSYEQYF; DNA: TGTGCCAGCAGCCAATGGGGCGTAGCGGGGGGCTCCTACGAACAGTACTTC; J: TRBJ2-7; V: TRBV7-2; D: TRBD2; size: NA
CDR3: CSVMRQGLGDTQYF; DNA: TGCAGCGTTATGAGACAGGGGTTAGGAGATACGCAGTATTTT; J: TRBJ2-3; V: TRBV29-1; D: TRBD1; size: few
CDR3: CATSRDLGAAYEQYF; DNA: TGTGCCACCAGCAGAGATTTGGGGGCGGCCTACGAGCAGTACTTC; J: TRBJ2-7; V: TRBV15; D: NA; size: few
CDR3: CSAWRHRDSFLETQYF; DNA: TGCAGTGCTTGGAGACACCGGGACAGCTTTTTAGAGACCCAGTACTTC; J: TRBJ2-5; V: TRBV20-1; D: TRBD1; size: NA
CDR3: CASSSQGETSGEQYF; DNA: TGTGCCAGTAGCTCCCAAGGGGAGACCTCCGGGGAGCAGTACTTC; J: TRBJ2-7; V: TRBV19; D: NA; size: NA
CDR3: CAIGSKQGATEAFF; DNA: TGTGCCATCGGTTCTAAACAGGGGGCGACTGAAGCTTTCTTT; J: TRBJ1-1; V: TRBV10-3; D: TRBD1; size: few
CDR3: CSASDSPTDTQYF; DNA: TGCAGTGCTTCCGACAGCCCCACAGATACGCAGTATTTT; J: TRBJ2-3; V: TRBV20-1; D: NA; size: NA
CDR3: CASSQGSGTGNEKLFF; DNA: TGCGCCAGCAGCCAAGGTTCGGGGACAGGGAATGAAAAACTGTTTTTT; J: TRBJ1-4; V: TRBV4-3; D: TRBD1; size: few
CDR3: CASSLALSGEQYF; DNA: TGTGCCAGCAGTTTAGCGCTGTCGGGCGAGCAGTACTTC; J: TRBJ2-7; V: TRBV12-3/TRBV12-4; D: NA; size: few
CDR3: CASSPNGGQDYGYTF; DNA: TGTGCCAGCAGCCCGAACGGGGGGCAAGACTATGGCTACACCTTC; J: TRBJ1-2; V: TRBV28; D: NA; size: many
CDR3: CASSLESGSSNEQFF; DNA: TGTGCCAGCAGCTTGGAGAGCGGGAGCTCGAATGAGCAGTTCTTC; J: TRBJ2-1; V: TRBV13; D: TRBD2; size: few
CDR3: CAISGSYSEDTQYF; DNA: TGTGCCATCAGTGGGTCTTACAGCGAAGATACGCAGTATTTT; J: TRBJ2-3; V: TRBV10-3; D: NA; size: NA
CDR3: CASSLGRGLAGANVLTF; DNA: TGTGCCAGCAGCTTGGGACGGGGGCTCGCTGGGGCCAACGTCCTGACTTTC; J: TRBJ2-6; V: TRBV7-9; D: NA; size: NA
CDR3: CASSTGGASGHQETQYF; DNA: TGTGCCAGCAGCACCGGGGGAGCTAGCGGGCACCAAGAGACCCAGTACTTC; J: TRBJ2-5; V: TRBV21-1; D: NA; size: few
CDR3: CSVEVGTARAQDTQYF; DNA: TGCAGCGTTGAAGTGGGGACAGCCCGAGCACAAGATACGCAGTATTTT; J: TRBJ2-3; V: TRBV29-1; D: TRBD1; size: few
CDR3: CASSAGTVHGYTF; DNA: TGTGCCAGCAGTGCCGGGACAGTCCATGGCTACACCTTC; J: TRBJ1-2; V: TRBV12-3/TRBV12-4; D: TRBD1; size: few
CDR3: CSARGRWDTEAFF; DNA: TGCAGTGCTAGGGGCAGGTGGGACACTGAAGCTTTCTTT; J: TRBJ1-1; V: TRBV20-1; D: NA; size: few
CDR3: CSARDPGQGAGETQYF; DNA: TGCAGTGCTAGAGATCCGGGACAGGGGGCAGGAGAGACCCAGTACTTC; J: TRBJ2-5; V: TRBV20-1; D: TRBD1; size: NA
CDR3: CASSPRGSGRSSYNEQFF; DNA: TGCGCCAGCAGCCCTAGAGGTAGCGGGAGGTCCTCCTACAATGAGCAGTTCTTC; J: TRBJ2-1; V: TRBV5-1; D: TRBD2; size: NA
CDR3: CASSRWPRGVAGYEQYF; DNA: TGTGCCAGCAGTCGCTGGCCCAGGGGAGTCGCGGGCTACGAGCAGTACTTC; J: TRBJ2-7; V: TRBV12-3/TRBV12-4; D: NA; size: few
CDR3: CAISERRGQADTQYF; DNA: TGTGCCATCAGTGAGAGGAGAGGGCAGGCAGATACGCAGTATTTT; J: TRBJ2-3; V: TRBV10-3; D: NA; size: many
CDR3: CASSSLQGMVQPQHF; DNA: TGTGCCAGCAGCTCATTGCAGGGTATGGTTCAGCCCCAGCATTTT; J: TRBJ1-5; V: TRBV7-2; D: NA; size: few
CDR3: CASSLFSGQETQYF; DNA: TGCGCCAGCAGCTTGTTTTCAGGGCAAGAGACCCAGTACTTC; J: TRBJ2-5; V: TRBV5-1; D: NA; size: few
CDR3: CAWSGTGTQYF; DNA: TGTGCCTGGAGTGGAACGGGGACCCAGTACTTC; J: TRBJ2-5; V: TRBV30; D: NA; size: few
CDR3: CASSLGGWGETQYF; DNA: TGTGCTAGCAGCTTAGGAGGATGGGGGGAGACCCAGTACTTC; J: TRBJ2-5; V: TRBV7-7; D: NA; size: NA
CDR3: CASSDGFRDREDEQYF; DNA: TGCGCCAGCAGCGACGGATTCCGGGACAGGGAGGACGAGCAGTACTTC; J: TRBJ2-7; V: TRBV5-1; D: TRBD1; size: NA
CDR3: CSVEDKQGATEAFF; DNA: TGCAGCGTTGAAGATAAACAGGGGGCCACTGAAGCTTTCTTT; J: TRBJ1-1; V: TRBV29-1; D: TRBD1; size: few